This T cell receptor (beta chain) was captured by sequencing in a study of OX40 agonist ivuxolimab in advanced cancers. Unmatched junction bases numbered 3, after V lost 0 bases and J lost 9 bases. Looked up from germline, CDR1 is SGHRS and CDR2 is YFSETQ. The CDR3 totals 14 residues. Only one count was recorded for this clone. Clones were read by immunoSEQ multiplex PCR, and TCRdb kept only the in-frame ones, dropping some. This table has fewer than 65,000 clones, about 89% appearing once. This TCR was sampled from an adult with an advanced solid tumor such as melanoma, head and neck, liver or kidney cancer. The sequencing here drew on CD4+ or CD8+ T cells sorted from blood, taken in a trial of the OX40 agonist ivuxolimab. The rearrangement links TRBV5-1 to TRBJ2-1, with TRBD2 identical over 10 bases. CDR3 protein: CASSLVLAGSEQFF. The DNA for the CDR3 is TGCGCCAGCAGCTTGGTACTAGCGGGGAGTGAGCAGTTCTTC.